This T cell receptor (beta chain) appears in the sequencing data of a study of preoperative IRX-2 immunotherapy in early breast cancer (dated by TCRdb to the late 2010s). Remarks on this clone: No cognate antigen has been identified for it. Nothing much larger sits one base from this clone, and base qualities are not available.

The library was produced with the immunoSEQ multiplex PCR assay. In its TCRdb copy, this immuneACCESS table keeps in-frame sequences only and misses some clones. Where compared with another copy, unresolved V genes explain less than half of these, and the others have no known cause. This sample gives approximately 27,000 clones in total; roughly 77% of them show up just once. Jointly, the top ten make up less than 1.5% of the sample. This specimen's treatment or condition label, interpreted: preoperative locoregional IRX-2 cytokine immunotherapy. The samples were obtained from a phase Ib study that tested preoperative, locoregional IRX-2 cytokine immunotherapy designed to prime immune responses. Before surgery, IRX-2 was given to the donors, who were patients with early-stage breast cancer. Sequenced material: lymph node tissue, taken after IRX-2 immunotherapy. This TCR came from a human donor with breast cancer.

The CDR3 protein sequence reads: CATSGQSRVFNQPQHF. The DNA reads TGTGCCACCAGCGGGCAATCCAGGGTGTTCAATCAGCCCCAGCATTTT. Here the chain combines TRBV15 and TRBJ1-5; the D gene is perhaps TRBD1, on 5 matching bases. V is shortened by 5 bases, J by 3 bases, and the region joining them spans 17 bases. In the germline V gene (reference sequence), CDR1 corresponds to LNHNV and CDR2 to YYDKDF. Including the terminal cysteine and phenylalanine, the CDR3 comprises 16 residues. This entry keeps only the CDR3 DNA: 48 bases, framed from base 1. The CDR3, completed at both ends by the reference TRBV15 and TRBJ1-5 genes, gives the full variable domain DAMVIQNPRYQVTQFGKPVTLSCSQTLNHNVMYWYQQKSSQAPKLLFHYYDKDFNNEADTPDNFQSRRPNTSFCFLDIRSPGLGDTAMYLCATSGQSRVFNQPQHFGDGTRLSIL.